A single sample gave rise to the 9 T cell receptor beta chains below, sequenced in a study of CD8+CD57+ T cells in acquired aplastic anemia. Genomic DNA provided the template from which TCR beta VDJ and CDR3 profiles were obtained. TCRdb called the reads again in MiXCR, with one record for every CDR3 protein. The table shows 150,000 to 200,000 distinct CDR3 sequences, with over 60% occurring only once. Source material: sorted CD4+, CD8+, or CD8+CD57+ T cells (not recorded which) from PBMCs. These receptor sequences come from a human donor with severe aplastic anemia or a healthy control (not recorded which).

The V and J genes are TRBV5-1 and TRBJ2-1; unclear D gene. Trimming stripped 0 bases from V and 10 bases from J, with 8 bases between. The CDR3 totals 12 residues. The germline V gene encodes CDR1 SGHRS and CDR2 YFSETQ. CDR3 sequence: CASSLGQFEQFF. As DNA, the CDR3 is TGCGCCAGCAGCTTGGGCCAGTTCGAGCAGTTCTTC.

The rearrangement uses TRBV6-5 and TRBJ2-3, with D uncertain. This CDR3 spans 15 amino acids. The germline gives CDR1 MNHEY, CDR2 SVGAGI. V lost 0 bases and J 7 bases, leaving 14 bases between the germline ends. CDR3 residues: CASSYSSERWNTQYF. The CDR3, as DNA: TGTGCCAGCAGTTACTCGTCGGAGAGATGGAATACGCAGTATTTT.

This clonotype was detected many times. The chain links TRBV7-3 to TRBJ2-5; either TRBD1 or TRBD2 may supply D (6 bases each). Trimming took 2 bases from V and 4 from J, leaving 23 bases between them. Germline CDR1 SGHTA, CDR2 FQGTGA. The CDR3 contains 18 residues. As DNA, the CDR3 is TGTGCCAGCAGCTTAGGATACGGGGGCCCTTTCCAGGGAGAGACCCAGTACTTC. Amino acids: CASSLGYGGPFQGETQYF.

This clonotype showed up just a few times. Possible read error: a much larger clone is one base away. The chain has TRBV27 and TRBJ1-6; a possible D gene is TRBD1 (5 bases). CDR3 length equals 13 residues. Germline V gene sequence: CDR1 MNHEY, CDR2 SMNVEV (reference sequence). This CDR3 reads CASSSTVNSPPHF. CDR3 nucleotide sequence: TGTGCCAGCAGTTCGACAGTAAATTCACCCCCCCACTTT.

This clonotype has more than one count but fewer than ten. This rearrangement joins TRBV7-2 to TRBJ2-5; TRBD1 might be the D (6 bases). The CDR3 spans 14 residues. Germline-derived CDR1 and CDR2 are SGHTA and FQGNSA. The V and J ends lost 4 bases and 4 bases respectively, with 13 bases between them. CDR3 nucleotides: TGTGCCAGCAGCTCCGGACAGTTCTTAGAGACCCAGTACTTC. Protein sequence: CASSSGQFLETQYF.

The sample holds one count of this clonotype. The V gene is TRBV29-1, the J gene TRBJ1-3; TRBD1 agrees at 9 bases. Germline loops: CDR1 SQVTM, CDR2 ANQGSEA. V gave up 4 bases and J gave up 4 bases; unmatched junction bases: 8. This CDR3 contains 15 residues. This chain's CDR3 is CSVAPGTGQGNTIYF. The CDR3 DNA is TGCAGCGTTGCCCCAGGGACAGGGCAAGGAAACACCATATATTTT.

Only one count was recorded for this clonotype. The chain's CDR3 is CASRFLDTQYF. The CDR3, as DNA: TGTGCCAGCAGATTTTTAGATACGCAGTATTTT. The chain carries TRBV7-9 and TRBJ2-3; D is unresolved. Germline-derived CDR1 and CDR2 are SEHNR and FQNEAQ (reference sequence). V was pared by 6 bases and J by 5 bases, with 6 bases between. This CDR3 region has 11 residues.

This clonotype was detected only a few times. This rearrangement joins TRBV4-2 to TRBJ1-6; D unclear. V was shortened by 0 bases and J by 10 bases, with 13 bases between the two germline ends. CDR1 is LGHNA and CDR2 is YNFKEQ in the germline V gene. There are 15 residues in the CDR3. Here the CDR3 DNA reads TGTGCCAGCAGCCAAGATGATGAGGGTTACTCACCCCTCCACTTT. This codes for CASSQDDEGYSPLHF.

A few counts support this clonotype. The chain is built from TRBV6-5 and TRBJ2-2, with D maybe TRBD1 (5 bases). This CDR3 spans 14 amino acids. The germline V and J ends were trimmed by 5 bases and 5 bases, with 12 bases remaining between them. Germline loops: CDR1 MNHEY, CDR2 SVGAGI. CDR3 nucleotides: TGTGCCAGCAGTCCTCAGGGAAATACCGGGGAGCTGTTTTTT. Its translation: CASSPQGNTGELFF.